The 22 T cell receptor beta chains listed next were all sequenced from one sample in a study of blood T cell repertoires in COVID-19. Sequencing was performed with immunoSEQ multiplex PCR; in TCRdb, only in-frame clones are kept and a portion is missing. The table has under 200,000 clones, 65% to 85% seen once. The sample consisted of peripheral blood. Source of these receptors: a woman aged 60-75 years with acute or convalescent COVID-19.

J is TRBJ2-3 and V is TRBV5-6, with 7 bases fitting TRBD1. Unmatched junction bases numbered 3, after V lost 1 base and J lost 4 bases. Germline V CDR1 and CDR2: SGHDT, YYEEEE. There are 14 residues in the CDR3. The CDR3 loop reads CASSLPTGPDTQYF. The CDR3 DNA reads as TGTGCCAGCAGCTTGCCGACAGGGCCAGATACGCAGTATTTT.

This clone was seen just once. The chain links TRBV5-1 to TRBJ2-5; the D gene is possibly TRBD1 (6 bases). This CDR3 has 15 residues. Germline CDR1 SGHRS, CDR2 YFSETQ. Trimming took 0 bases from V and 5 from J, leaving 14 bases between them. CDR3 sequence (DNA): TGCGCCAGCAGCTTGGAACACAGGGCAGGGGAGACCCAGTACTTC. The encoded protein is CASSLEHRAGETQYF.

This chain links TRBV5-4 with TRBJ1-3; TRBD1 might be the D (6 bases). The V gene's germline CDR1 is SGHNT and CDR2 YYREEE (reference sequence). The CDR3 runs to 17 residues. V gave up 1 base and J gave up 1 base, with 15 bases separating them. The CDR3 region is CASSLPQGGGSGNTIYF. The DNA for the CDR3 is TGTGCCAGCAGCTTGCCCCAGGGAGGGGGGTCTGGAAACACCATATATTTT.

The chain carries TRBV7-6 and TRBJ2-3, with 7 bases lining up with TRBD2. V shed 4 bases and J 6 bases; nucleotides not matched to a gene: 7. The V gene's germline CDR1 is SGHVS and CDR2 FNYEAQ. CDR3 length: 14 residues. The CDR3 spells CASSSSTSVDTQYF. CDR3 DNA: TGTGCCAGCAGCTCATCCACTAGCGTCGATACGCAGTATTTT.

This clone was detected a few times. This chain connects TRBV6-2 or TRBV6-3 to TRBJ2-5, with 9 bases that match TRBD1. In germline, CDR1 is MNHEY, CDR2 SVGEGT. Unmatched junction bases numbered 2, after V lost 5 bases and J lost 4 bases. CDR3 length: 13 amino acids. The CDR3 sequence is CASSTGGRETQYF. DNA for the CDR3: TGTGCCAGCAGTACAGGGGGCCGAGAGACCCAGTACTTC.

The chain carries TRBV7-9 and TRBJ1-4, with a possible D match to TRBD1 (6 bases). Germline assignment: CDR1 SEHNR and CDR2 FQNEAQ (reference sequence). V was trimmed by 0 bases and J by 3 bases, leaving 11 bases between them. The CDR3 runs 16 residues. This CDR3 reads CASSLAGAGSNEKLFF. The CDR3 DNA reads TGTGCCAGCAGCTTAGCGGGGGCAGGGTCTAATGAAAAACTGTTTTTT.

The chain couples TRBV27 to TRBJ1-6; tentative D call: TRBD1 (6 bases). Trimming took off 3 bases at V and 4 bases at J, with 13 bases between the two ends. Germline CDR1 reads MNHEY; CDR2 reads SMNVEV (reference sequence). The CDR3 sequence is 16 residues long. Here the CDR3 DNA reads TGTGCCAGCAGTTTTACCCGGACAGCGTATAATTCACCCCTCCACTTT. Its translation is CASSFTRTAYNSPLHF.

The genes are TRBV6-5 and TRBJ1-1, with D perhaps matching TRBD1 (5 bases). V lost 6 bases and J 0 bases, leaving 11 bases between the germline ends. From germline, CDR1 is MNHEY and CDR2 SVGAGI. This CDR3 is built from 14 residues. CDR3 DNA: TGTGCCAGCAGCTCCCGGGGGTTGAACACTGAAGCTTTCTTT. It is translated as CASSSRGLNTEAFF.

The rearrangement uses TRBV6-4 and TRBJ1-2, with D possibly being TRBD1 (5 bases). The germline gives CDR1 MRHNA, CDR2 SNTAGT. Trimming took off 4 bases at V and 8 bases at J, with 23 bases between the two ends. The CDR3 totals 16 residues. The CDR3 sequence is CASSGTRIWRNHGYTF. CDR3 bases: TGTGCCAGCAGTGGGACACGGATATGGCGGAACCACGGCTACACCTTC.

The table lists this clone with a count of one. The chain uses TRBV7-2 and TRBJ2-7, with 13 positions matching TRBD2. V was pared by 0 bases and J by 3 bases, with 2 bases of the junction left unmatched. From germline, CDR1 is SGHTA and CDR2 FQGNSA. There are 16 residues in the CDR3. The CDR3: CASSLAGLAGDYEQYF. For the CDR3, the DNA is TGTGCCAGCAGCTTAGCCGGACTAGCGGGGGACTACGAGCAGTACTTC.

This sequence joins TRBV7-3 and TRBJ1-4, with TRBD1 matching over 7 bases. The CDR3 runs 19 residues. J lost 3 bases, V lost 0 bases, and 13 bases had no gene match. Germline CDR1 SGHTA, CDR2 FQGTGA. The CDR3: CASSLTWGDSGQANEKLFF. In nucleotides, the CDR3 is TGTGCCAGCAGCTTAACGTGGGGGGACAGTGGGCAGGCTAATGAAAAACTGTTTTTT.

The rearrangement joins TRBV14 to TRBJ1-5; no clear D gene. Germline values: CDR1 SGHDN, CDR2 FVKESK. The CDR3 runs 15 residues. The V end lost 4 bases, the J end lost 0 bases, and 10 bases lay between the germline ends. The CDR3 protein is CASSLRTDSNQPQHF. The CDR3, as DNA: TGTGCCAGCAGCCTTAGGACTGATAGCAATCAGCCCCAGCATTTT.

This clone was counted a single time. The CDR3: CASNNREGDREKLFF. The CDR3 DNA is TGTGCCAGCAACAATAGGGAGGGCGACAGGGAAAAACTGTTTTTT. The chain employs TRBV11-2 and TRBJ1-4; D is possibly TRBD1 (6 bases). The CDR3 covers 15 residues. Germline V gene lookup returns CDR1 SGHAT and CDR2 FQNNGV. With 7 bases removed from V and 8 bases from J, the gap between germline ends came to 20 bases.

The rearrangement joins TRBV18 to TRBJ2-5; 11 bases match TRBD1. Germline V lookup: CDR1 KGHSH, CDR2 LQKENI. This CDR3 comprises 15 residues. V lost 2 bases to trimming and J lost 5 bases; unmatched junction nucleotides: 4. This chain's CDR3 is CASSPNRDRGETQYF. The CDR3 DNA reads as TGTGCCAGCTCACCAAACCGGGACAGGGGGGAGACCCAGTACTTC.

The V call is TRBV11-2, the J call TRBJ1-4, with TRBD1 matching 7 bases. J was trimmed by 0 bases and V by 4 bases; bases with no gene match: 11. CDR3 length: 18 residues. Per the germline V gene, CDR1 is SGHAT and CDR2 is FQNNGV. CDR3 sequence: CASSSGPRQGATNEKLFF. CDR3 bases: TGTGCCAGCAGCTCGGGCCCCCGACAGGGTGCAACTAATGAAAAACTGTTTTTT. Full variable domain (rest looked up from reference TRBV11-2 and TRBJ1-4): EAGVAQSPRYKIIEKRQSVAFWCNPISGHATLYWYQQILGQGPKLLIQFQNNGVVDDSQLPKDRFSAERLKGVDSTLKIQPAKLEDSAVYLCASSSGPRQGATNEKLFFGSGTQLSVL.

V is TRBV7-9 and J is TRBJ1-2, with 9 bases matching TRBD1. This CDR3 region has 12 residues. Germline V gene data show CDR1 as SEHNR and CDR2 as FQNEAQ (reference sequence). After removal of 4 bases from V and 7 bases from J, the junction contained 1 base not matched to a gene. The DNA for the CDR3 is TGTGCCAGCAGCTCGACAGGGGGTGGCTACACCTTC. As protein: CASSSTGGGYTF. The complete variable domain, with remaining parts taken from reference TRBV7-9 and TRBJ1-2, reads DTGVSQNPRHKITKRGQNVTFRCDPISEHNRLYWYRQTLGQGPEFLTYFQNEAQLEKSRLLSDRFSAERPKGSFSTLEIQRTEQGDSAMYLCASSSTGGGYTFGSGTRLTVV.

The chain couples TRBV7-2 to TRBJ2-5; tentatively, D is TRBD2 (5 bases). Germline values: CDR1 SGHTA, CDR2 FQGNSA. CDR3 length: 16 amino acids. V lost 4 bases to trimming and J lost 0 bases, with 15 bases between them. CDR3 DNA: TGTGCCAGCAGCTCGCCCTCTTTGCGGGACCAAGAGACCCAGTACTTC. Protein sequence: CASSSPSLRDQETQYF. The complete variable domain, with remaining parts taken from reference TRBV7-2 and TRBJ2-5, reads GAGVSQSPSNKVTEKGKDVELRCDPISGHTALYWYRQSLGQGLEFLIYFQGNSAPDKSGLPSDRFSAERTGGSVSTLTIQRTQQEDSAVYLCASSSPSLRDQETQYFGPGTRLLVL.

V is TRBV5-4 and J is TRBJ1-2, with D possibly TRBD1 on 5 matching bases. V dropped 0 bases and J dropped 7 bases, with 19 bases sitting between them. The CDR3 extends over 16 amino acids. Per the germline V gene, CDR1 is SGHNT and CDR2 is YYREEE (reference sequence). In nucleotides, the CDR3 is TGTGCCAGCAGCTTGGCGTGGGGGGAAGAGAGTAGTGGCTACACCTTC. Protein sequence: CASSLAWGEESSGYTF.

A single count supports this clone. The genes are TRBV29-1 and TRBJ1-6, with TRBD1 matching 8 bases. CDR1 is SQVTM and CDR2 is ANQGSEA in the germline V gene. J lost 8 bases, V lost 5 bases, and 5 bases had no gene match. CDR3 length equals 13 residues. In nucleotides, the CDR3 is TGCAGCGTTAGCAGGGGGCGAGATTCACCCCTCCACTTT. It encodes CSVSRGRDSPLHF.

This chain joins TRBV3-1 (or the pseudogene TRBV3-2) and TRBJ2-7; no firm D call. CDR1 is LGHDT, CDR2 YNNKEL, per germline (reference sequence). The CDR3 has 12 amino acids. V gave up 0 bases and J gave up 6 bases, with 6 bases separating them. The CDR3 DNA follows: TGTGCCAGCAGCCAAGACCCCAGCGAGCAGTACTTC. Translating it yields CASSQDPSEQYF.

CDR3 region: CASSQIQETQYF. CDR3 nucleotides: TGTGCCAGCAGTCAGATCCAAGAGACCCAGTACTTC. The rearrangement joins TRBV6-2 or TRBV6-3 to TRBJ2-5; no reliable D call. The germline V and J ends were trimmed by 5 bases and 1 base, with 5 bases remaining between them. This CDR3 is 12 amino acids long. CDR1 is MNHEY, CDR2 SVGEGT, per germline.

CDR3 DNA: TGTGCCAGTAGAGCCCAAGTTGGGACAGGGGACGAAAAACTGTTTTTT. It yields the protein CASRAQVGTGDEKLFF. The chain couples TRBV19 to TRBJ1-4; TRBD1 agrees at 10 bases. With 6 bases clipped from V and 8 bases from J, the junction kept 12 bases outside the gene matches. CDR1 is LNHDA and CDR2 is SQIVND in the germline V gene (reference sequence). The CDR3 is 16 amino acids. Filled out from reference TRBV19 and TRBJ1-4, the complete variable domain reads DGGITQSPKYLFRKEGQNVTLSCEQNLNHDAMYWYRQDPGQGLRLIYYSQIVNDFQKGDIAEGYSVSREKKESFPLTVTSAQKNPTAFYLCASRAQVGTGDEKLFFGSGTQLSVL.